Presented here are 6 T cell receptor beta chains from one specimen sequenced in a study of shared clonotypes between healthy human individuals. Only in-frame clones appear in the TCRdb table, and some are missing; sequencing was by immunoSEQ multiplex PCR. The sample consists of 550,000 to 650,000 clones, around 96% of them appearing once. CD45RO-negative CD8 cells positively selected for CCR7 made up the naive population, which excluded terminally differentiated effector memory CD45RA+ cells. Sequenced input: naive CD8+ T cells sorted from blood. All receptors derive from a woman aged 25 to 39 in good health.

This clone was counted only a few times. The genes are TRBV19 and TRBJ1-1; unclear D gene. Trimming shortened V by 6 bases and J by 1 base, and 3 bases separated the two germline ends. The CDR3 spans 11 residues. Looked up from germline, CDR1 is LNHDA and CDR2 is SQIVND (reference sequence). The CDR3: CASSQNTEAFF. The CDR3, as DNA: TGTGCCAGTAGCCAGAACACTGAAGCTTTCTTT.

The genes are TRBV13 and TRBJ1-1, with D uncertain. This CDR3 comprises 14 residues. CDR1 PRHDT and CDR2 FYEKMQ come from the germline V gene (reference sequence). Trimming took off 5 bases at V and 0 bases at J, with 10 bases between the two ends. CDR3 residues: CASSTRTVNTEAFF. CDR3 DNA: TGTGCCAGCAGCACCCGGACGGTGAACACTGAAGCTTTCTTT.

This clone was seen a single time. The rearrangement uses TRBV13 and TRBJ2-7, with D possibly matching TRBD1 (6 bases). The V end lost 4 bases, the J end lost 6 bases, and 13 bases lay between the germline ends. The CDR3 length is 13 residues. The germline CDR1 and CDR2 sequences are PRHDT and FYEKMQ (reference sequence). CDR3: CASSSIGGPEQYF. The DNA for the CDR3 is TGTGCCAGCAGCTCCATAGGGGGTCCCGAGCAGTACTTC.

Remarks on this clone: Other nucleotide sequences from this sample produce the same CDR3. The rearrangement joins TRBV19 to TRBJ2-5; tentatively, D is TRBD1 (6 bases). V dropped 6 bases and J dropped 2 bases, with 10 bases sitting between them. Germline V gives CDR1 LNHDA, CDR2 SQIVND (reference sequence). The CDR3 contains 13 residues. CDR3 sequence: CASRGASQETQYF. As DNA, the CDR3 is TGTGCCAGTAGGGGGGCGTCACAAGAGACCCAGTACTTC.

The chain carries TRBV19 and TRBJ2-7, with TRBD2 as a possible D gene (6 bases). This CDR3 has 13 amino acids. CDR1 is LNHDA and CDR2 is SQIVND in the germline V gene (reference sequence). Trimming took 5 bases from V and 7 from J, leaving 15 bases between them. This CDR3 is CASSLRGSVEQYF. CDR3 sequence (DNA): TGTGCCAGTAGTTTGCGGGGAAGCGTGGAGCAGTACTTC.

The gene calls are TRBV28 and TRBJ1-1, with 8 positions matching TRBD1. The junction had 9 bases not matched to a gene; V was cut back by 5 bases and J by 1 base. Per the germline V gene, CDR1 is MDHEN and CDR2 is SYDVKM. This CDR3 has 16 residues. The chain's CDR3 is CASSPRGLGSNTEAFF. The CDR3, as DNA: TGTGCCAGCAGTCCCAGGGGGCTAGGTTCGAACACTGAAGCTTTCTTT.